The text below deals with one T cell receptor beta chain. This CDR3 has 15 amino acids. V dropped 4 bases and J dropped 4; count of bases not matched to a gene: 6. In germline, CDR1 is SEHNR, CDR2 FQNEAQ (reference sequence). This entry is derived from a study of cytotoxic CD8 clonotypes in ibrutinib-treated CLL. TCRdb keeps only in-frame clones here, not all; method: immunoSEQ multiplex PCR. The data hold around 130,000 clones, with 80% to 90% observed a single time. Sequencing used PBMCs, obtained after 24 months of ibrutinib treatment. The gene calls are TRBV7-9 and TRBJ1-2, with TRBD1 matching 10 bases. The sequence was obtained from a human donor with chronic lymphocytic leukemia. The CDR3 nucleotides read TGTGCCAGCAGCTCCCGACAGGGGGCTGTCTATGGCTACACCTTC. Protein product: CASSSRQGAVYGYTF.